These T cell receptor beta chains were read from a single sample in a study of shared clonotypes between healthy human individuals. Only in-frame clones appear in the TCRdb table, and some are missing; sequencing was by immunoSEQ multiplex PCR. The data hold around 2.5 million clones, with approximately 94% observed a single time. The sequencing sample was made of naive CD4+ T cells from PBMCs. These receptors all come from a man between 18 and 35 years old in good health. Some clones in this sample may be carry-over from other donors' samples. The CDR3 runs from the conserved cysteine through the conserved F or W. D genes are given only for firm matches. Clone size is not always given. Where it is, it says once, few, many or a class for expanded clones.

>.|TRBV28|once|TRBJ2-7
TGTGCCAGCAGTTTGCCAGCTGGGCCCTACGAGCAGTACTTC
CASSLPAGPYEQYF
>.|TRBV6-5|.|TRBJ2-5
TGTGCCAGCAGCCCCCGGGCTCTGGGGAGAGAGACCCAGTACTTC
CASSPRALGRETQYF
>.|TRBV14|.|TRBJ2-6
TGTGCCAGCAGCCAAGTAGGCCGCTCTGGGGCCAACGTCCTGACTTTC
CASSQVGRSGANVLTF
>TRBD1|TRBV25-1|.|TRBJ1-6
TGTGCCAGCAGTGTAGGGACAGGAGGTGACTCACCCCTCCACTTT
CASSVGTGGDSPLHF
>TRBD1|TRBV6-5|.|TRBJ1-5
TGTGCCAGCAGCAGGGACAGGGTGAATCAGCCCCAGCATTTT
CASSRDRVNQPQHF
>.|TRBV5-1|.|TRBJ1-2
TGCGCCAGCAGCTTGGAACAGAGCAACTATGGCTACACCTTC
CASSLEQSNYGYTF
>TRBD2|TRBV29-1|.|TRBJ2-3
TGCAGCGCCGGGGGACTAGCGGGAGGGGAAACGCAGTATTTT
CSAGGLAGGETQYF
>.|TRBV15|.|TRBJ1-2
TGTGCCACCAGCAGAGATTCATTAGCGGGCTACACCTTC
CATSRDSLAGYTF
>.|TRBV10-3|once|TRBJ2-5
TGTGCCATCAGTGAGTATATAGGACAAGAGACCCAGTACTTC
CAISEYIGQETQYF
>.|TRBV18|.|TRBJ2-3
TGTGCCAGCTCACCACAGGGTCCTCCTGTAGGTACGCAGTATTTT
CASSPQGPPVGTQYF
>TRBD1|TRBV18|few|TRBJ2-2
TGTGCCAGCTCAAGGGACAGCAACACCGGGGAGCTGTTTTTT
CASSRDSNTGELFF
>.|TRBV27|.|TRBJ1-4
TGTGCCAGCAGTTCCTTCGTGGGAACTAATGAAAAACTGTTTTTT
CASSSFVGTNEKLFF
>TRBD1|TRBV5-1|.|TRBJ2-1
TGCGCCAGCAGCTTGATAAGTGGGGGAGGACAGGGGCAACACAATGAGCAGTTCTTC
CASSLISGGGQGQHNEQFF
>.|TRBV9|once|TRBJ2-7
TGTGCCAGCAGCCCCCGGGAGAGGGAGTCTTACGAGCAGTACTTC
CASSPRERESYEQYF
>TRBD2|TRBV7-2|.|TRBJ2-2
TGTGCCAGCAGCTTAACGGGACTAGCGGATACAAACACCGGGGAGCTGTTTTTT
CASSLTGLADTNTGELFF
>.|TRBV4-1|once|TRBJ2-7
TGCGCCAGCAGCCAAGAACCGAGTAAGGTCACGCCCTCTCAATACGAGCAGTACTTC
CASSQEPSKVTPSQYEQYF
>.|TRBV7-2|once|TRBJ2-5
TGTGCCAGCAGCTTAGTGGGCAGGGTGGAGACCCAGTACTTC
CASSLVGRVETQYF
>TRBD1|TRBV18|.|TRBJ1-1
TGTGCCAGCTCACCCCGGACAGGGGAAGCTTTCTTT
CASSPRTGEAFF
>.|TRBV9|.|TRBJ2-5
TGTGCCAGCAGCCCAACCCCGGGACACGAGGCAGAGACCCAGTACTTC
CASSPTPGHEAETQYF
>TRBD2|TRBV5-6|.|TRBJ2-3
TGTGCCAGCAGCTTGGCGCTCCTAGCGGGAGGAGGCACAGATACGCAGTATTTT
CASSLALLAGGGTDTQYF
>.|TRBV18|few|TRBJ1-2
TGTGCCAGCTCATCATTATTACAGGGTTCGGAAGGCTACACCTTC
CASSSLLQGSEGYTF
>TRBD1|TRBV7-9|.|TRBJ2-5
TGTGCCAGCAGCTCACCAAACAGGGGCCAAGAGACCCAGTACTTC
CASSSPNRGQETQYF
>TRBD2|TRBV28|.|TRBJ2-1
TGTGCCAGCAGGCGCACTAGCGGGAGTAGCTACAATGAGCAGTTCTTC
CASRRTSGSSYNEQFF
>.|TRBV7-9|once|TRBJ2-1
TGTGCCAGCAGCTTAGGAGCCCCAGGGGATGAGCAGTTCTTC
CASSLGAPGDEQFF
>.|TRBV13|.|TRBJ2-3
TGTGCCAGCAGCTTAGCTCTGATGGGCAGGGGATTCACAGATACGCAGTATTTT
CASSLALMGRGFTDTQYF
>.|TRBV25-1|.|TRBJ2-2
TGTGCCAGCAGTGAATATGGCAGGGCCGGGGAGCTGTTTTTT
CASSEYGRAGELFF
>.|TRBV5-1|.|TRBJ2-5
TGCGCCAGCAGCTGGGCTAGCCGTCCAGAGACCCAGTACTTC
CASSWASRPETQYF
>.|TRBV11-2|.|TRBJ2-5
TGTGCCAGCAGCCCCGGGGTAGGGGAGACCCAGTACTTC
CASSPGVGETQYF
>TRBD1|TRBV19|.|TRBJ1-5
TGTGCCAGTAGTAGGGGGTTTCTCTGGGGACAGGGGAATCAGCCCCAGCATTTT
CASSRGFLWGQGNQPQHF
>TRBD2|TRBV19|once|TRBJ2-4
TGTGCCAGTAGTAAGGTGACCTCCGGGACTAGCGGGAGCAGGAAAAACATTCAGTACTTC
CASSKVTSGTSGSRKNIQYF
>TRBD1|TRBV7-9|.|TRBJ1-1
TGTGCCAGCAGCCGGGACAGGGGGCAGGGGGGCACTGAAGCTTTCTTT
CASSRDRGQGGTEAFF
>.|TRBV7-2|.|TRBJ1-1
TGTGCCAGCAGCTTAGGAATTGACCAGCTGGGAGAAGCTTTCTTT
CASSLGIDQLGEAFF